The present T cell receptor beta chain was sequenced within a study of T cell repertoires in cytomegalovirus infection. Study overall: Signatures in public TCR beta sequences pointed to both CMV infection and matching HLA type.

MiXCR was run by TCRdb on the reads, yielding one entry per CDR3 protein. The data contain 200,000 to 300,000 distinct CDR3 sequences, 6.5% of them singletons. This clonotype was found a few times. Its antigen remains unknown. Study-level points and caveats: CMV-specific HLA-C-restricted TCR beta clonotypes dominated the ex vivo response. Cumulative public TCR beta family frequency identified CMV carriers with the relevant HLA.

The CDR3 contains 15 residues. Germline CDR1 is DFQATT and CDR2 is SNEGSKA (reference sequence). V shed 0 bases and J 4 bases; nucleotides not matched to a gene: 8. V is TRBV20-1 and J is TRBJ1-2; TRBD1 aligns across 7 bases. The sequence came from a human donor in good health (CMV status not recorded). Some clones in this sample may be carry-over from other donors' samples. Sequencing was performed on PBMCs. For the CDR3, the DNA is TGCAGTGCTAGAGATCGTCCGACAGGGTTCTATGGCTACACCTTC. Translation gives CSARDRPTGFYGYTF.